This T cell receptor beta chain was captured in a study of tumor and adjacent non-tumor tissue in lung cancer. Study-level information: Histology: about a dozen adenocarcinoma, a couple of squamous cell carcinoma, 1 small cell lung cancer. Each sample yielded roughly 4 million productive TCRbeta reads on average. Study conclusions and caveats: Compared with tumor, normal lung showed significantly lower TCR diversity.

Looked up from germline, CDR1 is PRHDT and CDR2 is FYEKMQ (reference sequence). This CDR3 comprises 14 residues. A modified ARM-PCR protocol with three rounds of nested PCR amplified TCRbeta. Via MiXCR, TCRdb re-called the multiplex PCR reads, giving one row per CDR3 protein. The table records roughly 220,000 distinct CDR3 sequences, 71% of them present only once. About this clonotype itself: Its target is unknown. Compared with germline, one end of the junction differs, possibly owing to a read error.

RNA was extracted from bulk tissue without any cell sorting. Newly diagnosed lung cancer patients had thoracic surgery in China, August–late 2014, without prior chemotherapy. The chain combines TRBV13 with TRBJ2-5; TRBD1 matches 9 bases. The sequenced sample was lung tumor tissue. This receptor was identified in a man in his 60s with non-small cell lung cancer. The CDR3 loop is CASSDRGASKTQYF. The CDR3 DNA sequence: TGTGCCAGTAGCGACAGGGGGGCTTCGAAGACCCAATACTTC.